One sample yielded the 18 T cell receptor beta chains listed below, sequenced in a study of blood T cells in healthy people across ages. With a J-beta primer mix and a sample-barcoded 5' primer, a second PCR ran about 7 to 12 cycles. MiXCR was run by TCRdb on the 5' RACE reads, yielding one entry per CDR3 protein. The repertoire consists of 1.5 million to 1.8 million distinct CDR3 sequences, with roughly 43% occurring once and the leading ten covering about 3.8%. Material: blood. The receptors were sampled from a woman under 30 in good health.

The chain employs TRBV7-2 and TRBJ2-6; D gene ambiguous. This CDR3 contains 15 residues. V lost 5 bases and J lost 0, with 8 bases in between. Per germline, CDR1 SGHTA and CDR2 FQGNSA. The CDR3 DNA follows: TGTGCCAGCAGCGATCGGTTCTCTGGGGCCAACGTCCTGACTTTC. This sequence encodes CASSDRFSGANVLTF.

The V and J genes are TRBV4-2 and TRBJ1-1; D might be TRBD1 (6 bases). This CDR3 has 17 amino acids. Germline V gene sequence: CDR1 LGHNA, CDR2 YNFKEQ. V was cut by 2 bases and J by 1 base, with 17 bases left in between. CDR3 coding DNA: TGTGCCAGCAGCCAATCCTCCAACAGGGCAAGGAACACTGAAGCTTTCTTT. Its protein product is CASSQSSNRARNTEAFF.

Comments on this clonotype: The junction shows a germline mismatch at one end, possibly a read error. This chain uses TRBV13 with TRBJ1-5; D gene ambiguous. The CDR3 loop spans 14 amino acids. The germline V gene has CDR1 PRHDT and CDR2 FYEKMQ (reference sequence). The CDR3 region is CASSVGLINQPQHF. The CDR3 DNA reads TGTGCCAGCAGCGTAGGGTTAATTAATCAGCCCCAGCATTTT.

Written as DNA, the CDR3 is TGCAGTGCTAGGGACAGGGGATACGAAGCTTTCTTT. Translated: CSARDRGYEAFF. J is TRBJ1-1 and V is TRBV20-1; 9 nucleotides match TRBD1. The CDR3 loop spans 12 amino acids. The germline gives CDR1 DFQATT, CDR2 SNEGSKA (reference sequence). Trimming cost V 3 bases and J 8 bases; bases outside gene matches: 4.

This chain joins TRBV4-3 and TRBJ1-4; tentative D call: TRBD1 (6 bases). V shed 4 bases and J shed 6 bases, with 12 bases lying between them. Germline-derived CDR1 and CDR2 are LGHNA and YSLEER. The CDR3 is 14 amino acids. The CDR3 DNA sequence: TGCGCCAGCAGCCGAGACAGGTCCTATGAAAAACTGTTTTTT. Translated: CASSRDRSYEKLFF.

V usage is TRBV27 and J usage is TRBJ2-7; 7 bases fit TRBD1. V shed 7 bases, J shed 5 bases, and the junction held 20 bases outside the gene matches. CDR1 is MNHEY and CDR2 is SMNVEV in the germline V gene (reference sequence). The CDR3 totals 17 residues. CDR3 protein: CASKSFYRTGVRDEQYF. The CDR3 nucleotides are TGTGCCAGCAAGTCCTTTTATCGTACAGGGGTCCGGGACGAGCAGTACTTC.

This clonotype was seen a handful of times. V gene TRBV25-1 combines with J gene TRBJ2-5; tentatively, D is TRBD1 (5 bases). This CDR3 is 15 amino acids long. CDR1 and CDR2 (germline): MGHDK, SYGVNS. The ends were cut back, 1 base at V and 6 bases at J, with 15 bases in the middle. This CDR3 is CASSESAGSKKTQYF. In nucleotides, the CDR3 is TGTGCCAGCAGTGAATCAGCAGGGTCGAAGAAGACCCAGTACTTC.

Only a few counts were recorded for this clonotype. An end of the junction does not agree with germline; a read error may underlie this. V usage is TRBV18 and J usage is TRBJ1-5; 7 bases map to TRBD1. The germline V gene encodes CDR1 KGHSH and CDR2 LQKENI. This CDR3 is 19 amino acids long. The CDR3 is CASSPQGRISYLSNQPQHF. CDR3 sequence (DNA): TGTGCCAGCTCGCCACAGGGGAGGATCTCGTATCTCAGCAATCAGCCCCAGCATTTT.

The chain employs TRBV10-3 and TRBJ2-7; D is perhaps TRBD1 or TRBD2 (5 bases each). Between the trimmed V and J ends, which lost 4 bases and 6 bases, there was a span of 16 bases. CDR1 ENHRY and CDR2 SYGVKD come from the germline V gene. The CDR3 contains 14 residues. CDR3 nucleotide sequence: TGTGCCATCAGTGGCCGGGACGGTAGCAGCGAGCAGTACTTC. This sequence encodes CAISGRDGSSEQYF.

With respect to this clonotype: A clone one base away is much larger, so this may be a read error. This chain uses TRBV5-5 with TRBJ1-1, with D perhaps TRBD1 (5 bases). CDR1 is SGHKS and CDR2 is YYEKEE in the germline V gene (reference sequence). V was clipped by 2 bases and J by 3 bases, with 14 bases between them. The CDR3 is made up of 15 amino acids. The chain's CDR3 is CASSFLQGQYTEAFF. For the CDR3, the DNA is TGTGCCAGCAGCTTCCTCCAGGGCCAGTACACTGAAGCTTTCTTT.

This clonotype was seen a handful of times. This chain joins TRBV6-5 and TRBJ1-6; 8 bases are shared with TRBD1. From germline, CDR1 is MNHEY and CDR2 SVGAGI. The CDR3 has 15 amino acids. V lost 6 bases to trimming and J lost 5 bases; unmatched junction nucleotides: 6. This CDR3 reads CASRPQGANNSPLHF. CDR3 bases: TGTGCCAGCAGGCCCCAGGGGGCAAATAATTCACCCCTCCACTTT.

The V and J genes are TRBV10-2 and TRBJ2-7; 10 nucleotides line up with TRBD1. The junction had 5 bases not matched to a gene; V was cut back by 4 bases and J by 2 bases. This CDR3 contains 15 residues. The V gene's germline CDR1 is WSHSY and CDR2 SAAADI. The CDR3 DNA sequence: TGCGCCAGCAGTGGGCTCGGGACAGGGGCCTACGAGCAGTACTTC. Its protein product is CASSGLGTGAYEQYF.

The rearrangement joins TRBV20-1 to TRBJ2-1; 9 bases are a match to TRBD2. This CDR3 comprises 15 residues. V shed 4 bases and J 10 bases; nucleotides not matched to a gene: 14. Per germline, CDR1 DFQATT and CDR2 SNEGSKA (reference sequence). The DNA for the CDR3 is TGCAGTGCTACAAATAGCGGGGGATCTAATAGAGAGCAGTTCTTC. Translation: CSATNSGGSNREQFF.

This clonotype was counted a single time. The rearrangement links TRBV20-1 to TRBJ2-7; possibly TRBD2 for D (6 bases). Germline loops: CDR1 DFQATT, CDR2 SNEGSKA (reference sequence). There are 12 residues in the CDR3. With 5 bases removed from V and 4 bases from J, the gap between germline ends came to 12 bases. CDR3 DNA sequence: TGCAGTGCTGGAGGGACTTTATACGAGCAGTACTTC. It translates to CSAGGTLYEQYF.

The chain recombines TRBV7-2 with TRBJ2-1; 9 nucleotides match TRBD2. The CDR3 is 16 residues long. The ends lost 2 bases at V and 3 bases at J; junction bases unmatched: 5. From germline, CDR1 is SGHTA and CDR2 FQGNSA. CDR3 region: CASSLLKRGDYNEQFF. In nucleotides, the CDR3 is TGTGCCAGCAGCTTACTGAAGCGGGGGGACTACAATGAGCAGTTCTTC.

The chain carries TRBV4-3 and TRBJ1-6; D might be TRBD1 (6 bases). Germline V lookup: CDR1 LGHNA, CDR2 YSLEER. The CDR3 length is 19 residues. V lost 0 bases, J lost 0 bases, and 15 bases lay in between. The CDR3 protein is CASSQDRGGPSSYNSPLHF. The CDR3 nucleotides are TGCGCCAGCAGCCAAGACCGAGGGGGGCCTAGCTCCTATAATTCACCCCTCCACTTT.

J is TRBJ1-1 and V is TRBV20-1; no clear D gene. V was clipped by 2 bases and J by 1 base, with 11 bases between them. This CDR3 comprises 14 residues. Per germline, CDR1 DFQATT and CDR2 SNEGSKA (reference sequence). Here the CDR3 reads CSARHGLTNTEAFF. In DNA form, the CDR3 reads TGCAGTGCTAGACATGGACTGACGAACACTGAAGCTTTCTTT.

As concerns this clonotype: An end of the junction does not agree with germline; a read error may underlie this. In nucleotides, the CDR3 is TGTGCTAGCAGTACAGGGTACGATGACTACACCTTC. Its translation is CASSTGYDDYTF. The rearrangement joins TRBV6-5 to TRBJ1-2; D might be TRBD1 (6 bases). The length of the CDR3 is 12 residues. Germline-derived CDR1 and CDR2 are MNHEY and SVGAGI.